This passage covers 2 T cell receptor beta chains from one sample sequenced in a study of blood T cell repertoires in COVID-19 (dated by TCRdb to 2019 to 2021). Library preparation employed the immunoSEQ multiplex PCR assay. What TCRdb holds here is the immuneACCESS table cut down to in-frame rearrangements. Part of the clones is not present; checked against another copy, under half of the missing clones reflect an unresolved V gene, and the others are unexplained. The sample data list 95,000 to 120,000 clones, and less than 75% of these were observed just once. About 2% of the sample lies in the top ten. The sample consisted of peripheral blood. These TCRs come from a woman aged 35 to 49 with acute or convalescent COVID-19.

The chain has TRBV19 and TRBJ1-1; D is uncertain. The CDR3 consists of 14 residues. The V gene lost 10 bases and the J gene lost 1 base, with 16 bases spanning the gap. Germline values: CDR1 LNHDA, CDR2 SQIVND (reference sequence). CDR3: CATLGRGTNTEAFF. The DNA of the CDR3 is TGTGCCACCCTCGGACGGGGAACGAACACTGAAGCTTTCTTT.

The CDR3 sequence is CAWAGLGNYEQYF. The CDR3 DNA reads as TGTGCCTGGGCAGGGCTGGGCAACTACGAGCAGTACTTC. The chain has TRBV30 and TRBJ2-7; D is perhaps TRBD1 (5 bases). V lost 5 bases and J 3 bases, leaving 14 bases between the germline ends. CDR1 GTSNPN and CDR2 SVGIG come from the germline V gene (reference sequence). This CDR3 is 13 amino acids long.